This record covers a single TCR beta chain. The ends lost 5 bases at V and 7 bases at J; junction bases unmatched: 9. CDR3 length: 13 residues. Per the germline V gene, CDR1 is SGHTS and CDR2 is YDEGEE. Seattle patient enrollment occurred during active infection, with longitudinal follow-up thereafter. The sample is drawn from a study of blood T cell repertoires in COVID-19. Background on the study: Spain, Italy and the United States supplied samples that represented acute and convalescent COVID-19. Nucleic acid was either cDNA or gDNA, and it came from T cells, B-cell-depleted T cells, or PBMCs.

In the original analysis: Using reference gene primer amplification, nucleated cell counts were estimated. Assay used: immunoSEQ multiplex PCR; TCRdb lists only in-frame clones, some missing. V, J and clone size were drawn from that table, and D and trimming were deduced from the DNA. The repertoire holds about 170,000 clones, with approximately 90% as singletons. Sequences were obtained from peripheral blood. This sequence originates from a man aged 18-30 years with COVID-19, enrolled during active disease. The chain joins TRBV5-8 to TRBJ2-7; 7 bases agree with TRBD1. CDR3 loop: CASRPTGTGEQYF. CDR3 in DNA: TGTGCCAGCAGACCGACAGGGACCGGGGAGCAGTACTTC. The full variable domain, with the rest looked up from reference TRBV5-8 and TRBJ2-7, is EAGVTQSPTHLIKTRGQQATLRCSPISGHTSVYWYQQALGLGLQFLLWYDEGEERNRGNFPPRFSGRQFPNYSSELNVNALELEDSALYLCASRPTGTGEQYFGPGTRLTVT.